This T cell receptor beta chain emerged from a study of shared clonotypes between healthy human individuals (dated by TCRdb to 2020 to 2021). At the level of the whole study: Three men and two women, aged 18 to 49 years, made up the cohort. For each donor, three plates each were used for CD4 naive and CD4 memory, two plates were used for CD8 naive, and one plate was used for CD8 memory. Blood TCR repertoires of about 5 healthy adults were deeply sequenced to estimate repertoire size and the extent of clonotype sharing between individuals. To increase sequencing depth and limit assay-specific biases, TCR repertoire library preparation and sequencing were carried out by different laboratories using diverse techniques. Each donor's leukapheresis produced roughly between roughly 0.9 and 9 billion PBMCs.

Healthy HIV-negative adults with no recently reported acute infections or vaccinations were included as donors. Only Caucasian adults living in Nashville, Tennessee, USA were represented among the donors. CD4+ T cells were enriched by magnetic negative selection, after which naive cells were positively selected on CD45RA and the negative fraction was taken as the memory subset. Blood was obtained by leukapheresis, after which PBMCs were separated by Ficoll-Histopaque density gradient centrifugation and cryopreserved in liquid nitrogen vapor phase. Analytical flow cytometry was used to check the purity and quantity of every magnetically sorted T cell population. From each sorted fraction, genomic DNA was isolated and quantified by UV absorbance on a Nanodrop 2000c. TCR CDR3 regions were amplified from genomic DNA by multiplex PCR using the deep immunoSEQ assay. Extracted genomic DNA from each cell subset was spread evenly across all wells of several immunoSEQ 96-well plates, with each plate serving as a replicate. Each replicate PCR for sorted subsets received roughly 0.2 ug genomic DNA, equal to 28,000 or so T cell genomes. Purified libraries were measured with a Qubit 3.0 fluorometer, size-checked on a Bioanalyzer 2100, and measured again with the KAPA Library Quantification kit. A separate single-read 150-cycle Illumina NextSeq 550 flow cell was used to sequence each immunoSEQ 96-well plate. For the original study's pipeline: Because the immunoSEQ output held only junctional sequences and lacked quality scores, the filtering could not match the filtering applied to full-length reads. Sequences were annotated with PyIR, a Python wrapper for IgBLAST v1.9, and V/J genes and CDR3 were assigned using IMGT germline references. Reads were removed for weak V/J assignments (E-value above 1e-6), missing CDR3, stop codons, out-of-frame junctions, or ambiguous translated residues. A V3J clonotype was defined by an identical inferred V gene, J gene, and CDR3 amino acid sequence. The percentage overlap between two repertoires was calculated by dividing the number of shared unique clonotypes by the size of the smaller repertoire. Richness of each repertoire was evaluated using RTK rarefaction, the Chao1 estimator, and Recon v2.1 estimates of unobserved clonotypes. Generation probabilities for all TCRbeta clonotypes obtained by the gDNA method from a few donors were computed using OLGA. The immuneACCESS repertoire file appears here via TCRdb, limited to in-frame rearrangements. These files lack a portion of the clones; in checked studies, under half of the deficit traces to unresolved V genes, and the cause of the others is not known. V, J and clone size derive from that table, while D and trimming were established from the DNA sequence. Recorded for this sample are some 980,000 clones; over 75% of them occurred a single time. Of the sample, approximately 1.5% is held by the ten largest clones.

The investigation overall reported the following: Sampling was limited to blood, and TCR repertoires in tissue likely differ from TCR repertoires in blood. Rarefaction of sorted-subset datasets indicated incomplete sequencing despite the large sequencing depth. The genetic and exposure-history diversity represented was limited by the small number of donors. Pairwise subsampling led to the expectation that sequencing depth would affect the degree of clonotype sharing among donors. Larger estimated clonotype richness was generally found for naive subsets than for memory subsets. When a handful of donors were compared, the shared fraction of clonotypes was about 5.2% for naive CD4, 3.5% for naive CD8, roughly 2.5% for memory CD4, and less than 0.5% for memory CD8. Compared with non-shared clonotypes, the clonotypes found in all four sorted-subset donors had higher generation probabilities.

In the case of this clone: Its antigen target is currently unknown. Base-call qualities are not available, and no considerably larger clone is one nucleotide away.

The cysteine opens and the phenylalanine closes a CDR3 of 14 amino acids. Of all the DNA, just the CDR3 is kept, 42 bases in frame from base 1. V drops 6 bases and J drops 2 bases, leaving 14 bases in between. From a lookup of the germline V gene, CDR1 and CDR2 are SGHVS and FNYEAQ. The TCR sequence derives from a young man in good health. The specimen sequenced was memory CD4+ T cells sorted from blood. Taken with the paper, the label for cell subset or site translates to: CD45RA-negative fraction. Rearrangement joined TRBV7-6 to TRBJ2-7; the D gene remains uncertain. The DNA reads TGTGCCAGCAGTCCCCCGCCGCCAGCCTACGAGCAGTACTTC. Translated, this is CASSPPPPAYEQYF.